This T cell receptor (beta chain) was found in a study of cytomegalovirus exposure and HLA in healthy donors. PCR involved 60 Vbeta and 13 Jbeta primers. Assay: immunoSEQ multiplex PCR; the TCRdb copy retains only in-frame clones and omits some. Among 110,000 to 150,000 clones listed, roughly 80% were seen once. The sequence derives from a boy aged 2 to 9 in good health and CMV-seronegative. Sequencing was done on a sample of PBMCs.

CDR3 nucleotide sequence: TGTGCCAGCAGCGTGGGACAGACCAACACTGAAGCTTTCTTT. Encoded protein: CASSVGQTNTEAFF. The V and J genes are TRBV13 and TRBJ1-1, with 7 bases fitting TRBD1. The CDR3 loop spans 14 amino acids. Germline lookup yields CDR1 PRHDT and CDR2 FYEKMQ (reference sequence). J was trimmed by 2 bases and V by 5 bases; bases with no gene match: 5.